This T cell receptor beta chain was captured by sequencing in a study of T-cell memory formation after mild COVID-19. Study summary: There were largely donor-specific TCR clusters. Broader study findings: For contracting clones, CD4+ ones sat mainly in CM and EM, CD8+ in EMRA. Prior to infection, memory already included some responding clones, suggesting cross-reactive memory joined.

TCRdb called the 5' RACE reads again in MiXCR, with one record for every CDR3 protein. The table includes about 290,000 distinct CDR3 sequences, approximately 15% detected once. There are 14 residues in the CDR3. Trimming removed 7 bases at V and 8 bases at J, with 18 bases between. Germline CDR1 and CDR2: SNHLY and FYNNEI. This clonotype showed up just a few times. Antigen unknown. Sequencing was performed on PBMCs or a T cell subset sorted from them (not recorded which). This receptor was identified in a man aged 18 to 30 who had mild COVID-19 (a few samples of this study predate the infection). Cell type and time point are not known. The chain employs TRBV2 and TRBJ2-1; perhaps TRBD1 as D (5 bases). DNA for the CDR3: TGTGCCAGCAAAGTCCAGGGAAATATCGATGAGCAGTTCTTC. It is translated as CASKVQGNIDEQFF.